Listed below are T cell receptor beta chains from one sample, sequenced in a study of blood T cell repertoires in COVID-19. Sequencing was performed with immunoSEQ multiplex PCR; in TCRdb, only in-frame clones are kept and a portion is missing. The sample lists 85,000 to 130,000 clones; approximately 88% were seen once. Sequencing used peripheral blood. These receptors all stem from a human donor in a cohort sampled during active COVID-19. Each CDR3 is given with its conserved first and last residue. Each record gives: J gene, V gene, clone size, D gene, CDR3 DNA, CDR3 protein. A D gene is named only where the DNA matches it firmly. Rows may omit the clone size; those that give it use once, few, many or a size class.

J: TRBJ2-7; V: TRBV9; size: -; D: -; DNA: TGTGCCAGCGGTCCCGGGACAACTCTCTACGAGCAGTACTTC; CDR3: CASGPGTTLYEQYF
J: TRBJ1-6; V: TRBV5-6; size: -; D: -; DNA: TGTGCCAGCAACCCCCAGGGCTATAATTCACCCCTCCACTTT; CDR3: CASNPQGYNSPLHF
J: TRBJ2-1; V: TRBV7-2; size: -; D: TRBD1; DNA: TGTGCCAGCAGCTCCCGGACAGGGAGCTCCTACAATGAGCAGTTCTTC; CDR3: CASSSRTGSSYNEQFF
J: TRBJ2-5; V: TRBV5-1; size: -; D: TRBD1; DNA: TGCGCCAGCAGCCTAATGACAGGGGAAGAGACCCAGTACTTC; CDR3: CASSLMTGEETQYF
J: TRBJ2-3; V: TRBV18; size: -; D: TRBD2; DNA: TGTGCCAGCTCACCGGTTTTCAAGACTAGCGGGAGAACAGATACGCAGTATTTT; CDR3: CASSPVFKTSGRTDTQYF
J: TRBJ1-1; V: TRBV7-2; size: -; D: -; DNA: TGTGCCAGCAGCTTTAGTAGGAGCAGGGCCTCCAACACTGAAGCTTTCTTT; CDR3: CASSFSRSRASNTEAFF
J: TRBJ1-1; V: TRBV19; size: few; D: -; DNA: TGTGCCAGTAGTATACAGGGTTTGACTGAAGCTTTCTTT; CDR3: CASSIQGLTEAFF
J: TRBJ2-5; V: TRBV2; size: -; D: TRBD2; DNA: TGTGCCAGCAGTGGACTAGCGGGAGGGTCCCAAGAGACCCAGTACTTC; CDR3: CASSGLAGGSQETQYF
J: TRBJ2-7; V: TRBV18; size: -; D: TRBD2; DNA: TGTGCCAGCTCACCACCCTTAGCGGGATCCCCCTACGAGCAGTACTTC; CDR3: CASSPPLAGSPYEQYF
J: TRBJ1-4; V: TRBV28; size: -; D: -; DNA: TGTGCCAGCAAGGGGGAAAAACTGTTTTTT; CDR3: CASKGEKLFF
J: TRBJ2-7; V: TRBV7-2; size: -; D: TRBD1; DNA: TGTGCCAGCAGCTTATCCGGGGACAGGGAGTACGAGCAGTACTTC; CDR3: CASSLSGDREYEQYF
J: TRBJ2-3; V: TRBV28; size: -; D: -; DNA: TGTGCCAGCAGTTCAAGACAGACTGGGTACACAGATACGCAGTATTTT; CDR3: CASSSRQTGYTDTQYF
J: TRBJ2-5; V: TRBV18; size: -; D: TRBD2; DNA: TGTGCCAGCTCACCACTAGCGGGAGAGACCCAGTACTTC; CDR3: CASSPLAGETQYF
J: TRBJ2-5; V: TRBV7-9; size: -; D: TRBD1; DNA: TGTGCCAGCAGCCCCTCAACAGGGGGCCGGGAGACCCAGTACTTC; CDR3: CASSPSTGGRETQYF
J: TRBJ1-1; V: TRBV3-1/TRBV3-2; size: -; D: -; DNA: TGTGCCAGCAGCCAATTACAGGGTTTCCCTGAAGCTTTCTTT; CDR3: CASSQLQGFPEAFF
J: TRBJ1-5; V: TRBV5-6; size: -; D: -; DNA: TGTGCCAGCAGTGGACAGACCAGCAATCAGCCCCAGCATTTT; CDR3: CASSGQTSNQPQHF
J: TRBJ1-2; V: TRBV9; size: once; D: -; DNA: TGTGCCAGCAGCGCCGGACAGTCTAACTATGGCTACACCTTC; CDR3: CASSAGQSNYGYTF
J: TRBJ2-1; V: TRBV3-1/TRBV3-2; size: once; D: -; DNA: TGTGCCAGCAGCGCCGGAGGGGTCTTCTACAATGAGCAGTTCTTC; CDR3: CASSAGGVFYNEQFF
J: TRBJ1-5; V: TRBV27; size: -; D: -; DNA: TGTGCCAGCAGCCCCCGGCGGGCATCGGGGCAGCCCCAGCATTTT; CDR3: CASSPRRASGQPQHF
J: TRBJ2-1; V: TRBV20-1; size: -; D: -; DNA: TGCAGTAACTCCCGAGGCGGTGAGCAGTTCTTC; CDR3: CSNSRGGEQFF
J: TRBJ2-7; V: TRBV2; size: once; D: -; DNA: TGTGCCAGCAGTGAAGGGAGAGATTCCTACGAGCAGTACTTC; CDR3: CASSEGRDSYEQYF
J: TRBJ1-2; V: TRBV12-3/TRBV12-4; size: -; D: -; DNA: TGTGCCAGCAGTACGGTCGGCTATGGCTACACCTTC; CDR3: CASSTVGYGYTF
J: TRBJ1-3; V: TRBV4-3; size: few; D: -; DNA: TGCGCCAGCAGCCAAGATATTTCGTCTGGAAACACCATATATTTT; CDR3: CASSQDISSGNTIYF
J: TRBJ2-7; V: TRBV6-1; size: -; D: TRBD1; DNA: TGTGCCAGCAGTGAAGGACAGGGAGTCAGGGGCTACGAGCAGTACTTC; CDR3: CASSEGQGVRGYEQYF
J: TRBJ2-1; V: TRBV15; size: -; D: TRBD1; DNA: TGTGCCACCAGCAGAGGACAGGGTCAAACCGAGCAGTTCTTC; CDR3: CATSRGQGQTEQFF
J: TRBJ2-5; V: TRBV5-6; size: -; D: -; DNA: TGTGCCAGCAGCTTCTTGGACAGACCGGAGACCCAGTACTTC; CDR3: CASSFLDRPETQYF
J: TRBJ1-2; V: TRBV11-3; size: -; D: TRBD1; DNA: TGTGCCAGCAGCTTGGTGGGGACAGCCTCTAACTATGGCTACACCTTC; CDR3: CASSLVGTASNYGYTF
J: TRBJ2-3; V: TRBV7-3; size: -; D: TRBD1; DNA: TGTGCCAGCAGCTTAACGGGACAGGCCCTTGATACGCAGTATTTT; CDR3: CASSLTGQALDTQYF
J: TRBJ2-5; V: TRBV5-1; size: once; D: -; DNA: TGCGCCAGCACCATGGGTACACCTACCCGGCGGGAGACCCAGTACTTC; CDR3: CASTMGTPTRRETQYF
J: TRBJ2-4; V: TRBV4-3; size: -; D: TRBD2; DNA: TGCGCCAGCAGCCAAGCGGGGGGGACTAGCGGACTAGCCAAAAACATTCAGTACTTC; CDR3: CASSQAGGTSGLAKNIQYF
J: TRBJ2-1; V: TRBV12-3/TRBV12-4; size: -; D: -; DNA: TGTGCCACCGAGACAGTCAGTGAGCAGTTCTTC; CDR3: CATETVSEQFF
J: TRBJ1-2; V: TRBV30; size: -; D: TRBD1; DNA: TGTGCCTTACACAGGGGGGCTAACTATGGCTACACCTTC; CDR3: CALHRGANYGYTF
J: TRBJ2-1; V: TRBV19; size: few; D: -; DNA: TGTGCCAGTAGTATTAGCGGAAGCTCCTACAATGAGCAGTTCTTC; CDR3: CASSISGSSYNEQFF
J: TRBJ1-1; V: TRBV10-3; size: -; D: TRBD1; DNA: TGTGCCATCAAGGAGCGGACAGGCGCGAACACTGAAGCTTTCTTT; CDR3: CAIKERTGANTEAFF
J: TRBJ2-3; V: TRBV28; size: -; D: -; DNA: TGTGCCAGCAGTTTATTCTCATGGGAGCTCAGCACAGATACGCAGTATTTT; CDR3: CASSLFSWELSTDTQYF
J: TRBJ2-5; V: TRBV7-2; size: -; D: -; DNA: TGTGCCAGCAGCTTAGGGCCGGGAGAGACCCAGTACTTC; CDR3: CASSLGPGETQYF
J: TRBJ1-1; V: TRBV12-1; size: -; D: -; DNA: TGTGCCAGCAGCTTTCCAGGATTTTTCGGGGACACTGAAGCTTTCTTT; CDR3: CASSFPGFFGDTEAFF
J: TRBJ1-2; V: TRBV7-9; size: -; D: TRBD1; DNA: TGTGCCAGCAGCCCACCGGGACAGGGGTCTGGCTACACCTTC; CDR3: CASSPPGQGSGYTF
J: TRBJ1-4; V: TRBV19; size: -; D: -; DNA: TGTGCCAGTAGTTCCCGACAGGATGAAAAACTGTTTTTT; CDR3: CASSSRQDEKLFF
J: TRBJ2-7; V: TRBV4-1; size: -; D: TRBD2; DNA: TGCGCCAGCAGCCAAGAACAACCGGGACTAGCGGGAGTGTGGGAGCAGTACTTC; CDR3: CASSQEQPGLAGVWEQYF
J: TRBJ2-2; V: TRBV5-1; size: -; D: -; DNA: TGCGCCAGCAGCTGGGGGACTGGCCTTGTCGGGGAGCTGTTTTTT; CDR3: CASSWGTGLVGELFF
J: TRBJ2-7; V: TRBV7-2; size: -; D: -; DNA: TGTGCCAGCATTCCCTTGGGCGAGGGTAGCTACGAGCAGTACTTC; CDR3: CASIPLGEGSYEQYF
J: TRBJ2-5; V: TRBV7-6; size: -; D: -; DNA: TGTGCCAGCAGCTTAGGAGGACAGTACCAAGAGACCCAGTACTTC; CDR3: CASSLGGQYQETQYF
J: TRBJ2-1; V: TRBV27; size: once; D: -; DNA: TGTGCCAGCAGTCCATTCACGGGATCGCTGGTTGGCGGTTTTAATGAGCAGTTCTTC; CDR3: CASSPFTGSLVGGFNEQFF
J: TRBJ1-4; V: TRBV15; size: -; D: TRBD1; DNA: TGTGCCACCAGCAGCCAAGACAGGGGTGAAGAAAAACTGTTTTTT; CDR3: CATSSQDRGEEKLFF
J: TRBJ1-1; V: TRBV5-1; size: -; D: TRBD1; DNA: TGCGCCAGCAGCTTGGAGCCCCGGGACAGGGGGAACACTGAAGCTTTCTTT; CDR3: CASSLEPRDRGNTEAFF
J: TRBJ2-1; V: TRBV10-3; size: -; D: TRBD2; DNA: TGTGCCATCAGTGGGACTAGCGCCCGGGGATCCTACAATGAGCAGTTCTTC; CDR3: CAISGTSARGSYNEQFF
J: TRBJ1-5; V: TRBV6-6; size: -; D: TRBD1; DNA: TGTGCCAGCACCTCCTTGACAGGGGATCAGCCCCAGCATTTT; CDR3: CASTSLTGDQPQHF
J: TRBJ2-7; V: TRBV4-2; size: -; D: -; DNA: TGTGCCAGCAGCCAAGATCGGCTAGCTTCGGGCGAGCAGTACTTC; CDR3: CASSQDRLASGEQYF
J: TRBJ2-5; V: TRBV28; size: -; D: TRBD1; DNA: TGTGCCAGCAGTGACGGACAGGGGGTTCGAGAGACCCAGTACTTC; CDR3: CASSDGQGVRETQYF
J: TRBJ1-6; V: TRBV6-5; size: few; D: TRBD1; DNA: TGTGCCAGCAGTTACCGGGACAGGGCTAATTCACCCCTCCACTTT; CDR3: CASSYRDRANSPLHF
J: TRBJ1-1; V: TRBV29-1; size: -; D: -; DNA: TGCAGCGTTGGGACAGTGAACACTGAAGCTTTCTTT; CDR3: CSVGTVNTEAFF
J: TRBJ2-3; V: TRBV4-1; size: -; D: -; DNA: TGCGCCAGCAGCCAAGTTTATGGCAGGGATACGAATACGCAGTATTTT; CDR3: CASSQVYGRDTNTQYF
J: TRBJ2-7; V: TRBV7-2; size: -; D: TRBD2; DNA: TGTGCCAGCAGCTACGGACTAGCGCCCGAGCAGTACTTC; CDR3: CASSYGLAPEQYF
J: TRBJ1-1; V: TRBV12-3/TRBV12-4; size: -; D: -; DNA: TGTGCCAGCAGTTTCAAGGGGGGGACTGAAGCTTTCTTT; CDR3: CASSFKGGTEAFF
J: TRBJ1-2; V: TRBV6-1; size: -; D: TRBD1; DNA: TGTGCCAGCAGTGAAGGGGGGACAGCTAACTATGGCTACACCTTC; CDR3: CASSEGGTANYGYTF
J: TRBJ2-1; V: TRBV27; size: -; D: -; DNA: TGTGCCAGCAGTTCCCCATACTCAATCAATGAGCAGTTCTTC; CDR3: CASSSPYSINEQFF